One sample yielded the 29 T cell receptor beta chains listed below, sequenced in a study of blood T cell repertoires in COVID-19. Repertoires were generated with immunoSEQ multiplex PCR, while TCRdb's copy carries only in-frame clones and drops some. In the table there are 150,000 to 200,000 clones, about 87% of which are singletons. Sequencing was performed on peripheral blood. The receptor set was obtained from a man aged 40-50 years with active or convalescent COVID-19.

This clone was recorded only once. The chain is built from TRBV4-1 and TRBJ1-1; the match to TRBD1 covers 7 bases. J lost 5 bases, V lost 2 bases, and 14 bases had no gene match. Looked up from germline, CDR1 is MGHRA and CDR2 is YSYEKL. This CDR3 contains 17 residues. The DNA for the CDR3 is TGCGCCAGCAGCCAACTTGGAGGGGGCACTTTAATGACTGAAGCTTTCTTT. Amino acids: CASSQLGGGTLMTEAFF.

As regards this clone: Because the CDR3's place on the DNA is in doubt, the DNA is left out and the CDR3 is given as listed by TCRdb. V and J are TRBV6-5 and TRBJ2-5; whether TRBD1, the table's D call, matches the DNA was not checked. The CDR3 length is 13 residues, termini included. Germline CDR1 is MNHEY and CDR2 is SVGAGI. The CDR3 loop reads CASRQGFLETQYF.

The chain links TRBV7-2 to TRBJ2-5; TRBD2 aligns across 9 bases. Germline CDR1 SGHTA, CDR2 FQGNSA. V was pared by 4 bases and J by 5 bases, with 5 bases of the junction left unmatched. The CDR3 spans 14 residues. The CDR3 loop reads CASSSLAGGETQYF. DNA for the CDR3: TGTGCCAGCAGCTCCTTGGCGGGGGGGGAGACCCAGTACTTC.

This chain joins TRBV9 and TRBJ2-2; TRBD1 matches at 7 bases. Germline trimming cut 2 bases from V and 4 bases from J; bases unmatched to any gene: 2. Per the germline V gene, CDR1 is SGDLS and CDR2 is YYNGEE. This CDR3 has 14 residues. The CDR3 region has the DNA TGTGCCAGCAGCGTTGGGACAGTCACCGGGGAGCTGTTTTTT. Translated, it gives CASSVGTVTGELFF.

The chain recombines TRBV19 with TRBJ2-7; TRBD1 aligns across 7 bases. CDR3 size: 14 residues. Trimming cost V 3 bases and J 4 bases; bases outside gene matches: 6. Germline V gene sequence: CDR1 LNHDA, CDR2 SQIVND (reference sequence). The CDR3 loop is CASSIQTGWYEQYF. CDR3 sequence (DNA): TGTGCCAGTAGTATCCAGACAGGGTGGTACGAGCAGTACTTC.

The CDR3 sequence is CASSLGGTKGQPQHF. CDR3 DNA: TGTGCCAGCAGCCTGGGGGGGACAAAGGGGCAGCCCCAGCATTTT. The V and J genes are TRBV7-9 and TRBJ1-5; possibly TRBD1 for D (6 bases). In germline, CDR1 is SEHNR, CDR2 FQNEAQ (reference sequence). With 5 bases removed from V and 7 bases from J, the gap between germline ends came to 18 bases. CDR3 length: 15 amino acids.

The chain employs TRBV20-1 and TRBJ2-2, with 9 bases matching TRBD1. Germline-derived CDR1 and CDR2 are DFQATT and SNEGSKA (reference sequence). The CDR3 is 16 residues long. Trimming removed 3 bases from V and 6 bases from J; junction bases left unmatched: 11. The CDR3 is CSASSAGTGSPGELFF. Written as DNA, the CDR3 is TGCAGTGCTAGTTCGGCCGGGACAGGGAGCCCCGGGGAGCTGTTTTTT.

This rearrangement joins TRBV10-3 to TRBJ2-4; 11 positions agree with TRBD2. V shed 2 bases and J 8 bases; nucleotides not matched to a gene: 2. The CDR3 extends over 14 amino acids. Germline lookup yields CDR1 ENHRY and CDR2 SYGVKD. CDR3 loop: CAISETSGGYIQYF. CDR3 in DNA: TGTGCCATCAGTGAGACTAGCGGGGGATACATTCAGTACTTC.

The rearrangement uses TRBV6-2 or TRBV6-3 and TRBJ2-5; D remains unclear. The CDR3 is 16 residues long. CDR1 MNHEY and CDR2 SVGEGT come from the germline V gene. The V end was cut by 0 bases, the J end by 5 bases, with 16 bases between. The CDR3 protein is CASSYSIGVAGETQYF. The CDR3 nucleotides read TGTGCCAGCAGTTACTCGATAGGAGTGGCTGGGGAGACCCAGTACTTC.

The chain carries TRBV10-3 and TRBJ2-3; weak D call: TRBD2 (5 bases). Germline-derived CDR1 and CDR2 are ENHRY and SYGVKD. V was trimmed by 8 bases and J by 0 bases, leaving 12 bases between them. The CDR3 covers 14 residues. This CDR3 is CAISSGMSTDTQYF. CDR3 coding DNA: TGTGCCATCTCTTCGGGGATGAGCACAGATACGCAGTATTTT.

The V gene is TRBV6-1, the J gene TRBJ1-5; 9 bases are shared with TRBD1. The V and J ends lost 2 bases and 10 bases, in that order; junction bases with no gene match: 12. Per the germline V gene, CDR1 is MNHNS and CDR2 is SASEGT. This CDR3 comprises 16 residues. The CDR3 DNA follows: TGTGCCAGCAGTGAACGTACAGGGGGCCCTCCTTTCCCCCAGCATTTT. Its translation: CASSERTGGPPFPQHF.

This clone appeared once. CDR3 residues: CATSDAGLAGSRNEQFF. CDR3 DNA: TGTGCCACCAGTGATGCTGGACTAGCGGGGAGTAGAAATGAGCAGTTCTTC. The genes are TRBV24-1 and TRBJ2-1, with TRBD2 matching 12 bases. The CDR3 totals 17 residues. Germline V gene sequence: CDR1 KGHDR, CDR2 SFDVKD. With 3 bases clipped from V and 7 bases from J, the junction kept 9 bases outside the gene matches.

The chain recombines TRBV4-3 with TRBJ1-1; maybe TRBD1 (5 bases). CDR3 length equals 15 residues. Germline CDR1 is LGHNA and CDR2 is YSLEER. Trimming stripped 0 bases from V and 5 bases from J, with 13 bases between. DNA of the CDR3: TGCGCCAGCAGCCAAGATAGGTGGGGGGAGACTGAAGCTTTCTTT. This codes for CASSQDRWGETEAFF.

The chain couples TRBV9 to TRBJ2-5; D may be TRBD2 (5 bases). CDR3 size: 16 residues. Germline lookup yields CDR1 SGDLS and CDR2 YYNGEE. Trimming shortened V by 0 bases and J by 4 bases, and 16 bases separated the two germline ends. The DNA of the CDR3 is TGTGCCAGCAGCGTAGGAGGGTACGCAGGCACAGAGACCCAGTACTTC. Its translation is CASSVGGYAGTETQYF.

This clone occurred once. The rearrangement joins TRBV3-1 (or the pseudogene TRBV3-2) to TRBJ2-3; 16 bases agree with TRBD2. The trim removed 0 bases at V and 5 bases at J, leaving 8 bases unmatched. This CDR3 region has 19 residues. Germline V gives CDR1 LGHDT, CDR2 YNNKEL (reference sequence). This chain's CDR3 is CASSQEGTSGGAWLDTQYF. The CDR3 region has the DNA TGTGCCAGCAGCCAAGAAGGGACTAGCGGGGGGGCCTGGTTAGATACGCAGTATTTT.

The chain uses TRBV2 and TRBJ2-2; TRBD1 is a possible D gene (5 bases). Germline V CDR1 and CDR2: SNHLY, FYNNEI. The CDR3 extends over 16 amino acids. The V and J ends lost 7 bases and 4 bases respectively, with 19 bases between them. The CDR3 here is CASNGRAHGRTGELFF. CDR3 in DNA: TGTGCCAGCAACGGCAGGGCCCATGGTCGCACCGGGGAGCTGTTTTTT.

The table lists this clone with a count of one. The rearrangement links TRBV4-1 to TRBJ1-4, with a weak D call TRBD1 (6 bases). Germline CDR1 reads MGHRA; CDR2 reads YSYEKL. The V end was cut by 3 bases, the J end by 5 bases, with 19 bases between. This CDR3 is 17 amino acids long. For the CDR3, the DNA is TGCGCCAGCAGCCACTTGTGGGGGCAGGGAGTAAATGAAAAACTGTTTTTT. This sequence encodes CASSHLWGQGVNEKLFF.

This chain links TRBV19 with TRBJ2-1; 10 bases align to TRBD2. The germline CDR1 and CDR2 sequences are LNHDA and SQIVND (reference sequence). The CDR3 totals 13 residues. Trimming took 7 bases from V and 7 from J; bases not matched to a gene: 4. The CDR3 DNA reads as TGTGCCAGTACCGGGACTAGCGTTAATGAGCAGTTCTTC. Translated, it gives CASTGTSVNEQFF. Based on the CDR3 plus reference TRBV19 and TRBJ2-1, the full variable domain is DGGITQSPKYLFRKEGQNVTLSCEQNLNHDAMYWYRQDPGQGLRLIYYSQIVNDFQKGDIAEGYSVSREKKESFPLTVTSAQKNPTAFYLCASTGTSVNEQFFGPGTRLTVL.

The chain carries TRBV6-4 and TRBJ1-1, with 7 bases aligning to TRBD1. The V and J ends lost 0 bases and 10 bases, in that order; junction bases with no gene match: 2. Germline V lookup: CDR1 MRHNA, CDR2 SNTAGT. The CDR3 covers 12 residues. CDR3 DNA sequence: TGTGCCAGCAGTGACTCAGAGGGGGCAGCTTTCTTT. The encoded protein is CASSDSEGAAFF.

V is TRBV28 and J is TRBJ2-4, with 7 bases lining up with TRBD1. The ends lost 5 bases at V and 0 bases at J; junction bases unmatched: 4. Germline V gives CDR1 MDHEN, CDR2 SYDVKM. This CDR3 is 15 amino acids long. CDR3 bases: TGTGCCAGCAGTCCAGGGGGAATAGCCAAAAACATTCAGTACTTC. Residues: CASSPGGIAKNIQYF. The full variable domain, in which reference TRBV28 and TRBJ2-4 provide the parts outside the CDR3, is DVKVTQSSRYLVKRTGEKVFLECVQDMDHENMFWYRQDPGLGLRLIYFSYDVKMKEKGDIPEGYSVSREKKERFSLILESASTNQTSMYLCASSPGGIAKNIQYFGAGTRLSVL.

This chain joins TRBV11-3 and TRBJ1-2; no firm D call. CDR1 and CDR2 from the germline V gene are SGHNT and YENEEA. This CDR3 contains 9 residues. Trimming left V 8 bases short and J 10 bases short, with 8 bases between. For the CDR3, the DNA is TGTGCCAGCGAGAAAATCTACACCTTC. Translation: CASEKIYTF.

The J gene is TRBJ2-5, the V gene TRBV18; possibly TRBD2 for D (6 bases). V was trimmed by 2 bases and J by 5 bases, leaving 6 bases between them. The CDR3 spans 12 residues. Germline V gene data show CDR1 as KGHSH and CDR2 as LQKENI. DNA for the CDR3: TGTGCCAGCTCACCAGGGGGGGAGACCCAGTACTTC. It yields the protein CASSPGGETQYF.

The chain uses TRBV5-1 and TRBJ2-1; perhaps TRBD1 as D (7 bases). The CDR3 contains 14 residues. Trimming pared 3 bases from V and 10 bases from J, leaving 17 bases between. Germline V gene sequence: CDR1 SGHRS, CDR2 YFSETQ. CDR3 sequence: CASSSGGGHDEQFF. DNA for the CDR3: TGCGCCAGCAGCTCCGGAGGGGGCCACGACGAGCAGTTCTTC.

This chain joins TRBV11-2 and TRBJ1-1; D is unresolved. Trimming shortened V by 4 bases and J by 0 bases, and 6 bases separated the two germline ends. CDR1 is SGHAT and CDR2 is FQNNGV in the germline V gene. CDR3 length: 13 residues. The CDR3 DNA reads TGTGCCAGCAGCTCTTCTATGAACACTGAAGCTTTCTTT. Its protein is CASSSSMNTEAFF.

The chain carries TRBV5-1 and TRBJ2-2; 8 bases match TRBD1. This CDR3 is 14 amino acids long. V dropped 6 bases and J dropped 5; count of bases not matched to a gene: 6. Germline loops: CDR1 SGHRS, CDR2 YFSETQ. The CDR3 DNA is TGCGCCAGCATTGGACAGGGCGCAACCGGGGAGCTGTTTTTT. Translating it yields CASIGQGATGELFF.

This clone was observed a handful of times. The chain has TRBV3-1 (or the pseudogene TRBV3-2) and TRBJ1-4; D remains ambiguous. Germline V gene lookup returns CDR1 LGHDT and CDR2 YNNKEL (reference sequence). V was shortened by 4 bases and J by 2 bases, with 14 bases between the two germline ends. This CDR3 is 16 amino acids long. The chain's CDR3 is CASSLNPTGTNEKLFF. CDR3 nucleotide sequence: TGTGCCAGCAGCCTCAACCCGACCGGGACTAATGAAAAACTGTTTTTT.

The chain recombines TRBV23-1 with TRBJ1-6; 8 bases match TRBD1. TRBV23-1 is an ORF, and what it does is uncertain. Unmatched junction bases numbered 6, after V lost 2 bases and J lost 3 bases. The CDR3 sequence is 17 residues long. The CDR3 DNA is TGCGCCAGCAGTCAAACCTCAGGGGGCAACTATAATTCACCCCTCCACTTT. The encoded protein is CASSQTSGGNYNSPLHF.

This rearrangement joins TRBV2 to TRBJ1-1; no clear D gene. From germline, CDR1 is SNHLY and CDR2 FYNNEI. Trimming took off 8 bases at V and 2 bases at J, with 12 bases between the two ends. The CDR3 spans 13 residues. The DNA of the CDR3 is TGTGCCAGCCGGTTACAGAGTAACACTGAAGCTTTCTTT. Its translation: CASRLQSNTEAFF.

The chain couples TRBV5-1 to TRBJ1-1, with 8 bases matching TRBD1. Germline lookup yields CDR1 SGHRS and CDR2 YFSETQ. The CDR3 is 15 residues long. The V and J ends lost 5 bases and 1 base, in that order; junction bases with no gene match: 7. The CDR3 region has the DNA TGCGCCAGCAGATCGGACAGGGTACCGAACACTGAAGCTTTCTTT. It yields the protein CASRSDRVPNTEAFF.